Presented here are 27 T cell receptor beta chains from one specimen sequenced in a study of cytomegalovirus exposure and HLA in healthy donors. The PCR employed 60 Vbeta primers together with 13 Jbeta primers. This table comes from immunoSEQ multiplex PCR, and its TCRdb copy is limited to in-frame clones, with some not included. The table includes fewer than 200,000 clones, 68% detected once. Material for sequencing was PBMCs. Source of these receptors: a man aged 45-60 years in good health and CMV-seronegative.

The chain uses TRBV9 and TRBJ1-3; no reliable D call. The CDR3 covers 15 residues. V lost 4 bases and J 2 bases, leaving 13 bases between the germline ends. Looked up from germline, CDR1 is SGDLS and CDR2 is YYNGEE. Here the CDR3 reads CASSLGEGAGNTIYF. The CDR3 DNA reads TGTGCCAGCAGCCTGGGTGAGGGAGCTGGAAACACCATATATTTT. The full variable domain, rest sourced from reference TRBV9 and TRBJ1-3, is DSGVTQTPKHLITATGQRVTLRCSPRSGDLSVYWYQQSLDQGLQFLIQYYNGEERAKGNILERFSAQQFPDLHSELNLSSLELGDSALYFCASSLGEGAGNTIYFGEGSWLTVV.

This clone turned up a few times. The V and J genes are TRBV6-5 and TRBJ2-7; D might be TRBD1 (6 bases). From germline, CDR1 is MNHEY and CDR2 SVGAGI. V was trimmed by 8 bases and J by 2 bases, leaving 16 bases between them. The CDR3 totals 14 residues. In DNA form, the CDR3 reads TGTGCCAGCGGGAGCACAGGGCTTACCTACGAGCAGTACTTC. Residues: CASGSTGLTYEQYF.

This clone has only a few counts. J is TRBJ1-2 and V is TRBV5-1; the D is unclear. The V and J ends lost 4 bases and 0 bases respectively, with 13 bases between them. The CDR3 is made up of 15 amino acids. From germline, CDR1 is SGHRS and CDR2 YFSETQ. CDR3 residues: CASSLDPGANYGYTF. The CDR3 DNA is TGCGCCAGCAGCCTGGATCCCGGAGCTAACTATGGCTACACCTTC.

The CDR3 DNA sequence: TGTGCCAGCAGCAGAGCGGGGGGCGGTGGGGAGACCCAGTACTTC. The encoded protein is CASSRAGGGGETQYF. V gene TRBV28 combines with J gene TRBJ2-5; 9 positions match TRBD2. Germline V lookup: CDR1 MDHEN, CDR2 SYDVKM. V was clipped by 6 bases and J by 5 bases; unmatched bases: 10. This CDR3 is 15 amino acids long.

Comment on this clone: Other DNA sequences in this specimen translate into the identical CDR3. This chain's CDR3 is CASSWGQNTGELFF. In nucleotides, the CDR3 is TGCGCCAGCAGTTGGGGACAGAACACCGGGGAGCTGTTTTTT. The chain has TRBV5-1 and TRBJ2-2, with D tentatively TRBD1 (6 bases). The germline V gene has CDR1 SGHRS and CDR2 YFSETQ. The CDR3 extends over 14 amino acids. V lost 5 bases to trimming and J lost 1 base, with 9 bases between them.

The chain employs TRBV18 and TRBJ2-3, with 9 bases that match TRBD1. Losses at the gene ends were 6 bases for V and 2 bases for J; bases not matched to a gene: 9. Germline values: CDR1 KGHSH, CDR2 LQKENI. The CDR3 extends over 16 amino acids. The CDR3 nucleotides are TGTGCCAGCTCTCCCGGCCGGGACAGGGTCACAGATACGCAGTATTTT. Its translation is CASSPGRDRVTDTQYF.

V is TRBV7-2 and J is TRBJ1-2; 10 nucleotides line up with TRBD1. CDR3 length: 13 amino acids. V dropped 6 bases and J dropped 13; count of bases not matched to a gene: 11. CDR1 is SGHTA and CDR2 is FQGNSA in the germline V gene. CDR3 bases: TGTGCCAGCAGAATCCCGGGACAGGGGCCTCCCACCTTC. This codes for CASRIPGQGPPTF.

This clone was counted between two and nine times. The rearrangement links TRBV2 to TRBJ1-2; D is undetermined. Germline V gives CDR1 SNHLY, CDR2 FYNNEI. This CDR3 spans 14 amino acids. V lost 4 bases and J 2 bases, leaving 11 bases between the germline ends. The CDR3 region has the DNA TGTGCCAGCAGTGTGGAGGTATCCAACTATGGCTACACCTTC. It yields the protein CASSVEVSNYGYTF.

The V and J genes are TRBV11-2 and TRBJ2-5; tentative D call: TRBD1 (5 bases). Trimming took off 2 bases at V and 4 bases at J, with 5 bases between the two ends. The germline V gene has CDR1 SGHAT and CDR2 FQNNGV. CDR3 length equals 12 residues. The DNA for the CDR3 is TGTGCCAGCAGCTTACAGGGAGAGACCCAGTACTTC. Protein product: CASSLQGETQYF.

The chain joins TRBV7-8 to TRBJ1-5, with unresolved D. V lost 4 bases and J lost 11, with 18 bases in between. The CDR3 loop spans 14 amino acids. Germline CDR1 SGHVS, CDR2 FQNEAQ. The CDR3: CASSSSLITVAQHF. CDR3 coding DNA: TGTGCCAGCAGCTCATCCCTGATTACAGTGGCCCAGCATTTT.

The CDR3 DNA reads as TGTGCCAGCAGGGTGGGGGGGGAGCAGTACTTC. The encoded protein is CASRVGGEQYF. The chain carries TRBV6-6 and TRBJ2-5; 7 nucleotides line up with TRBD2. V shed 6 bases and J 11 bases; nucleotides not matched to a gene: 6. CDR3 length: 11 amino acids. Germline loops: CDR1 MNHNY, CDR2 SVGAGI (reference sequence).

CDR3 protein: CASSLQSGGHTEAFF. CDR3 DNA sequence: TGCGCCAGCAGCCTTCAAAGCGGGGGCCACACTGAAGCTTTCTTT. This chain joins TRBV4-1 and TRBJ1-1; D is perhaps TRBD1 (6 bases). CDR3 length: 15 residues. Germline assignment: CDR1 MGHRA and CDR2 YSYEKL. Deletions cut 4 bases from V and 3 bases from J, with 15 bases between.

Points on this clone: Other DNA sequences in the sample encode the same CDR3. The V gene is TRBV6-1, the J gene TRBJ1-2, with a weak D call TRBD1 (6 bases). Between the trimmed V and J ends, which lost 2 bases and 3 bases, there was a span of 7 bases. Germline V gives CDR1 MNHNS, CDR2 SASEGT. The CDR3 length is 13 residues. The CDR3: CASSERGYYGYTF. CDR3 nucleotides: TGTGCCAGCAGTGAAAGGGGGTACTATGGCTACACCTTC.

This chain connects TRBV4-1 to TRBJ1-2; the D gene is possibly TRBD1 (5 bases). Trimming cost V 0 bases and J 4 bases, with 9 bases left between them. From germline, CDR1 is MGHRA and CDR2 YSYEKL. The CDR3 has 14 amino acids. The CDR3 here is CASSQDGGTYGYTF. CDR3 sequence (DNA): TGCGCCAGCAGCCAAGACGGGGGGACCTATGGCTACACCTTC.

The chain is built from TRBV7-9 and TRBJ1-5; TRBD1 matches 9 bases. Unmatched junction bases numbered 9, after V lost 5 bases and J lost 1 base. The CDR3 totals 17 residues. Germline V CDR1 and CDR2: SEHNR, FQNEAQ (reference sequence). The CDR3 DNA is TGTGCCAGCAGCGTCGGACAGGGGATGGACAGCAATCAGCCCCAGCATTTT. Its protein product is CASSVGQGMDSNQPQHF.

This chain joins TRBV7-2 and TRBJ2-3; TRBD2 agrees at 11 bases. The CDR3 spans 17 residues. Germline CDR1 is SGHTA and CDR2 is FQGNSA. Trimming cost V 5 bases and J 0 bases; bases outside gene matches: 7. The CDR3 loop reads CASSPRLAGGSTDTQYF. CDR3 in DNA: TGTGCCAGCAGCCCCAGGTTAGCGGGGGGGAGCACAGATACGCAGTATTTT.

The V gene is TRBV27, the J gene TRBJ2-2; D may be TRBD2 (7 bases). The CDR3 extends over 15 amino acids. The V end was cut by 5 bases, the J end by 5 bases, with 15 bases between. Germline V gives CDR1 MNHEY, CDR2 SMNVEV (reference sequence). The chain's CDR3 is CASSRLRGGTGELFF. CDR3 bases: TGTGCCAGCAGTCGACTTAGGGGGGGGACCGGGGAGCTGTTTTTT.

The V gene is TRBV6-6, the J gene TRBJ1-2; TRBD1 agrees at 9 bases. Germline V gene lookup returns CDR1 MNHNY and CDR2 SVGAGI (reference sequence). This CDR3 comprises 12 residues. J lost 8 bases, V lost 7 bases, and 5 bases had no gene match. The DNA of the CDR3 is TGTGCCAGCACCCGGACAGGGGACGGCTACACCTTC. Amino acids: CASTRTGDGYTF.

The chain links TRBV6-5 to TRBJ2-1, with 8 positions matching TRBD2. The CDR3 has 14 amino acids. Germline lookup yields CDR1 MNHEY and CDR2 SVGAGI. J gave up 3 bases and V 5 bases, and 3 bases lay outside the gene matches. The DNA of the CDR3 is TGTGCCAGCAGTCGGGGGGGGCACTACAATGAGCAGTTCTTC. It yields the protein CASSRGGHYNEQFF.

This sequence joins TRBV11-1 and TRBJ1-6; TRBD1 is a possible D gene (5 bases). The CDR3 totals 15 residues. With 2 bases removed from V and 8 bases from J, the gap between germline ends came to 13 bases. CDR1 and CDR2 (germline): SGHAT, FQDESV (reference sequence). CDR3 nucleotide sequence: TGTGCCAGCAGCTTAAGTGGGGGGATAGATTCACCCCTCCACTTT. Protein product: CASSLSGGIDSPLHF.

This clone was counted a few times. This chain links TRBV4-2 with TRBJ2-5, with TRBD1 matching over 7 bases. J was trimmed by 2 bases and V by 5 bases; bases with no gene match: 5. Germline CDR1 and CDR2: LGHNA and YNFKEQ. The CDR3 is made up of 14 amino acids. CDR3 in DNA: TGTGCCAGCAGCACCAGGACAGGTCAAGAGACCCAGTACTTC. Its protein is CASSTRTGQETQYF.

The J gene is TRBJ2-2, the V gene TRBV25-1; D possibly corresponds to TRBD1 (5 bases). Germline V gene data show CDR1 as MGHDK and CDR2 as SYGVNS. V lost 1 base and J lost 2, with 11 bases in between. The CDR3 is 16 amino acids. The CDR3 loop reads CASSEWGRSNTGELFF. The CDR3 region has the DNA TGTGCCAGCAGTGAATGGGGCAGATCAAACACCGGGGAGCTGTTTTTT.

The genes are TRBV5-1 and TRBJ2-1; a weak D match, TRBD2 (5 bases). The length of the CDR3 is 15 residues. Trimming pared 3 bases from V and 5 bases from J, leaving 15 bases between. Germline lookup yields CDR1 SGHRS and CDR2 YFSETQ. CDR3 coding DNA: TGCGCCAGCAGCTCTGCTAGCCCCGGGAACAATGAGCAGTTCTTC. It encodes CASSSASPGNNEQFF.

The V call is TRBV5-6, the J call TRBJ2-5; tentatively, D is TRBD1 (5 bases). The germline V gene has CDR1 SGHDT and CDR2 YYEEEE. The CDR3 runs 15 residues. V lost 4 bases, J lost 4 bases, and 17 bases lay in between. CDR3 region: CASSPQSRGRETQYF. Here the CDR3 DNA reads TGTGCCAGCAGCCCCCAGAGTAGGGGTAGAGAGACCCAGTACTTC.

This clone occurred a few times. V and J are TRBV19 and TRBJ1-1, with D perhaps TRBD1 (5 bases). This CDR3 spans 15 amino acids. Germline lookup yields CDR1 LNHDA and CDR2 SQIVND (reference sequence). V lost 6 bases, J lost 1 base, and 15 bases lay in between. CDR3 protein: CASRSDSRPNTEAFF. The CDR3 DNA reads TGTGCCAGTAGATCCGACAGTAGACCGAACACTGAAGCTTTCTTT.

This clone appeared a few times. The rearrangement joins TRBV9 to TRBJ1-2; 10 bases match TRBD1. CDR3 size: 13 residues. J was trimmed by 6 bases and V by 4 bases; bases with no gene match: 3. CDR1 is SGDLS, CDR2 YYNGEE, per germline. CDR3: CASSRDRGDGYTF. The DNA for the CDR3 is TGTGCCAGCAGCCGGGACAGGGGTGATGGCTACACCTTC. Supplemented by reference TRBV9 and TRBJ1-2, the full variable domain reads DSGVTQTPKHLITATGQRVTLRCSPRSGDLSVYWYQQSLDQGLQFLIQYYNGEERAKGNILERFSAQQFPDLHSELNLSSLELGDSALYFCASSRDRGDGYTFGSGTRLTVV.

The chain combines TRBV6-6 with TRBJ1-2, with no clear D. This CDR3 region has 13 residues. V was pared by 2 bases and J by 4 bases, with 8 bases between. Looked up from germline, CDR1 is MNHNY and CDR2 is SVGAGI (reference sequence). The CDR3: CASSYVVSYGYTF. The CDR3 DNA follows: TGTGCCAGCAGTTACGTGGTTAGCTATGGCTACACCTTC.